The next 2 T cell receptor beta chains were all read from a single sample in a study of T-cell reconstitution after alpha-beta-depleted transplantation in children. Researchers prepared the TCRbeta library using unique molecular identifiers, the study reports. MiXCR, applied by TCRdb to the PCR reads, yields one record per CDR3 protein. Among about 540,000 distinct CDR3 sequences, approximately 16% were seen once, and the ten largest hold roughly 3.3%. The specimen comprised PBMCs from the stem cell graft donor, sampled from the stem cell graft. These TCRs come from a human donor who donated a stem cell graft to a child with acute lymphoblastic leukemia.

The chain combines TRBV7-9 with TRBJ2-7; 11 bases align to TRBD2. This CDR3 region has 17 residues. Germline loops: CDR1 SEHNR, CDR2 FQNEAQ (reference sequence). Trimming removed 4 bases from V and 5 bases from J; junction bases left unmatched: 13. This CDR3 reads CASSSSSGTSGSHEQYF. CDR3 DNA sequence: TGTGCCAGCAGCTCGTCCAGTGGGACTAGCGGATCCCACGAGCAGTACTTC.

The chain employs TRBV5-1 and TRBJ1-6, with 7 bases lining up with TRBD1. This CDR3 is built from 14 residues. Germline lookup yields CDR1 SGHRS and CDR2 YFSETQ. Trimming cost V 2 bases and J 7 bases; bases outside gene matches: 3. This CDR3 is CASSLTGANSPLHF. The CDR3 bases are TGCGCCAGCAGCTTAACAGGGGCCAATTCACCCCTCCACTTT.